The 27 T cell receptor beta chains reported below all come from one sample, sequenced in a study of blood T cells in healthy people across ages. Together with a sample-barcoded 5' primer, a J-beta primer mix was included in a second PCR lasting roughly 6 to 12 cycles. TCRdb analysed the 5' RACE reads with MiXCR anew, one entry per CDR3 protein. Among around 1,800,000 distinct CDR3 sequences listed, 30% to 40% were seen once. Sequences were obtained from blood. These receptors were collected from a human donor in good health.

This rearrangement joins TRBV7-9 to TRBJ2-3; TRBD2 is a possible D gene (6 bases). Trimming pared 3 bases from V and 6 bases from J, leaving 10 bases between. CDR3 length: 13 residues. Germline assignment: CDR1 SEHNR and CDR2 FQNEAQ (reference sequence). CDR3 DNA sequence: TGTGCCAGCAGCTTGACTAGTTTTGATACGCAGTATTTT. This codes for CASSLTSFDTQYF.

Only a few counts were recorded for this clonotype. The chain employs TRBV18 and TRBJ2-5; TRBD2 matches 8 bases. Judging by the DNA end, TRBJ2-7 fits better; the J call may be wrong. Looked up from germline, CDR1 is KGHSH and CDR2 is LQKENI. This CDR3 has 16 residues. Here the CDR3 reads CASSPSLSGTLYEQYF. The CDR3, as DNA: TGTGCCAGCTCACCATCCCTTAGCGGGACCCTCTACGAGCAGTACTTC.

The genes are TRBV6-5 and TRBJ2-1; 8 nucleotides match TRBD2. The V and J ends lost 9 bases and 1 base, in that order; junction bases with no gene match: 8. Germline loops: CDR1 MNHEY, CDR2 SVGAGI. The CDR3 consists of 15 residues. The CDR3 nucleotides read TGTGCCAGTGCCCTTGCGGGGGGATCCTACAATGAGCAGTTCTTC. As protein: CASALAGGSYNEQFF.

The chain uses TRBV6-6 and TRBJ2-3; D uncertain. There are 16 residues in the CDR3. Germline V lookup: CDR1 MNHNY, CDR2 SVGAGI (reference sequence). Trimming cost V 0 bases and J 2 bases, with 12 bases left between them. The CDR3 here is CASSYSGQTLTDTQYF. In DNA, the CDR3 is TGTGCCAGCAGTTACTCTGGGCAGACTCTCACAGATACGCAGTATTTT.

This clonotype was seen only once. This chain uses TRBV9 with TRBJ1-1, with D hard to call. CDR1 SGDLS and CDR2 YYNGEE come from the germline V gene. This CDR3 region has 18 residues. Between the trimmed V and J ends, which lost 0 bases and 1 base, there was a span of 19 bases. CDR3 in DNA: TGTGCCAGCAGCGTAGCCCCTCCCTCGACGTGGGGGAACACTGAAGCTTTCTTT. It is translated as CASSVAPPSTWGNTEAFF.

This chain links TRBV12-3 or TRBV12-4 with TRBJ1-5; D unresolved. Trimming shortened V by 6 bases and J by 3 bases, and 9 bases separated the two germline ends. This CDR3 has 13 residues. CDR3 nucleotides: TGTGCCAGCAGCCGACGGGACAATCAGCCCCAGCATTTT. Translating it yields CASSRRDNQPQHF.

Only a few counts were recorded for this clonotype. The chain recombines TRBV20-1 with TRBJ2-7; D remains ambiguous. Trimming cost V 6 bases and J 3 bases, with 15 bases left between them. CDR1 DFQATT and CDR2 SNEGSKA come from the germline V gene (reference sequence). The CDR3 is made up of 13 amino acids. The CDR3 reads CSARDGRYYEQYF. CDR3 in DNA: TGCAGTGCCCGAGATGGACGGTACTACGAGCAGTACTTC.

This clonotype was seen more than once but under ten times. This chain uses TRBV4-3 with TRBJ1-1; D is ambiguous. Germline assignment: CDR1 LGHNA and CDR2 YSLEER. This CDR3 spans 16 amino acids. V was cut by 1 base and J by 0 bases, with 12 bases left in between. The CDR3 DNA reads TGCGCCAGCAGCCAAGGCCCGCGGGAGGTGAACACTGAAGCTTTCTTT. Encoded protein: CASSQGPREVNTEAFF.

The gene calls are TRBV20-1 and TRBJ2-7; 8 bases agree with TRBD1. The J call may be wrong; the DNA end is better matched by TRBJ2-5. The CDR3 covers 13 residues. Germline V gene sequence: CDR1 DFQATT, CDR2 SNEGSKA (reference sequence). CDR3 in amino acids: CSASAGGMETQYF. CDR3 DNA sequence: TGCAGTGCTAGTGCAGGGGGCATGGAGACCCAGTACTTC.

The chain links TRBV7-3 to TRBJ2-3; 10 nucleotides match TRBD2. The germline V gene has CDR1 SGHTA and CDR2 FQGTGA. V shed 1 base and J 2 bases; nucleotides not matched to a gene: 6. The CDR3 is 17 amino acids. The CDR3 is CASSLRGLASFTDTQYF. CDR3 bases: TGTGCCAGCAGCTTAAGGGGACTAGCGAGTTTCACAGATACGCAGTATTTT.

The chain uses TRBV10-3 and TRBJ1-1, with TRBD1 matching 11 bases. Germline CDR1 is ENHRY and CDR2 is SYGVKD. The V and J ends lost 5 bases and 7 bases, in that order; junction bases with no gene match: 12. This CDR3 spans 16 amino acids. The CDR3 DNA is TGTGCCATCAGTCAACCGGGACAGGGGGGCAAAGGTGAAGCTTTCTTT. This sequence encodes CAISQPGQGGKGEAFF.

The chain recombines TRBV12-3 or TRBV12-4 with TRBJ2-7; 7 bases match TRBD2. After removal of 10 bases from V and 0 bases from J, the junction contained 3 bases not matched to a gene. The CDR3 sequence is 12 residues long. CDR3 nucleotides: TGTGCCACCAGCGGGGTCTCCTACGAGCAGTACTTC. Protein sequence: CATSGVSYEQYF.

The sample holds a few counts of this clonotype. The J gene is TRBJ2-5, the V gene TRBV12-3 or TRBV12-4; D gene ambiguous. The CDR3 length is 13 residues. The V and J ends lost 3 bases and 3 bases respectively, with 8 bases between them. CDR3 amino acids: CASSFVSEETQYF. The DNA for the CDR3 is TGTGCCAGCAGTTTTGTTTCAGAAGAGACCCAGTACTTC.

V is TRBV7-2 and J is TRBJ1-4; D is possibly TRBD1 (5 bases). Germline lookup yields CDR1 SGHTA and CDR2 FQGNSA. The CDR3 extends over 15 amino acids. Trimming shortened V by 5 bases and J by 8 bases, and 18 bases separated the two germline ends. The CDR3 reads CASSRATAGTEKLFF. The CDR3 nucleotides read TGTGCCAGCAGCCGGGCGACAGCGGGGACCGAAAAACTGTTTTTT. Looking up the rest from reference TRBV7-2 and TRBJ1-4 gives the full variable domain: GAGVSQSPSNKVTEKGKDVELRCDPISGHTALYWYRQSLGQGLEFLIYFQGNSAPDKSGLPSDRFSAERTGGSVSTLTIQRTQQEDSAVYLCASSRATAGTEKLFFGSGTQLSVL.

This clonotype came up a few times. The chain is built from TRBV6-1 and TRBJ2-3; 9 bases are a match to TRBD2. The CDR3 totals 16 residues. The germline gives CDR1 MNHNS, CDR2 SASEGT. Trimming cost V 6 bases and J 0 bases; bases outside gene matches: 7. The CDR3: CASSVLAGTSTDTQYF. CDR3 nucleotide sequence: TGTGCCAGCAGCGTACTAGCGGGTACTAGCACAGATACGCAGTATTTT.

This clonotype was seen once. This chain connects TRBV5-1 to TRBJ1-2; possible D gene TRBD1, 5 bases. Trimming removed 2 bases at V and 2 bases at J, with 13 bases between. The germline gives CDR1 SGHRS, CDR2 YFSETQ. The CDR3 spans 15 residues. The CDR3 here is CASSFVVSGNYGYTF. The CDR3 DNA sequence: TGCGCCAGCAGCTTTGTGGTTTCAGGGAACTATGGCTACACCTTC.

The chain uses TRBV7-8 and TRBJ2-3; no clear D gene. The CDR3 has 14 residues. The V and J ends lost 6 bases and 2 bases respectively, with 12 bases between them. The germline gives CDR1 SGHVS, CDR2 FQNEAQ. The CDR3 loop reads CASSTKSHTDTQYF. CDR3 DNA: TGTGCCAGCAGTACTAAGAGCCACACAGATACGCAGTATTTT.

The chain recombines TRBV27 with TRBJ2-5; no clear D gene. This CDR3 comprises 13 residues. From germline, CDR1 is MNHEY and CDR2 SMNVEV (reference sequence). Trimming cost V 2 bases and J 3 bases, with 7 bases left between them. CDR3 in DNA: TGTGCCAGCAGTTTACATGGTGAAGAGACCCAGTACTTC. As protein: CASSLHGEETQYF.

This clonotype was found a few times. The chain has TRBV20-1 and TRBJ1-2; 7 bases fit TRBD1. This CDR3 is 14 amino acids long. Germline values: CDR1 DFQATT, CDR2 SNEGSKA (reference sequence). Trimming removed 5 bases from V and 2 bases from J; junction bases left unmatched: 8. CDR3 in amino acids: CSALIVQGNYGYTF. The CDR3 DNA is TGCAGTGCTCTAATAGTACAGGGGAACTATGGCTACACCTTC.

A word on this clonotype: A read error may explain this, as a much larger clone is one base away. The rearrangement joins TRBV25-1 to TRBJ2-2; maybe TRBD2 (6 bases). Germline CDR1 and CDR2: MGHDK and SYGVNS. The CDR3 covers 14 residues. The CDR3 DNA reads as TGTGCCAGCAGCGGGGGTTACGTGACCGGGGAGCGGTTTTTT. Translation: CASSGGYVTGERFF.

The gene calls are TRBV20-1 and TRBJ2-1; 10 positions agree with TRBD2. CDR3 length: 17 amino acids. Germline-derived CDR1 and CDR2 are DFQATT and SNEGSKA (reference sequence). V shed 6 bases, J shed 0 bases, and the junction held 11 bases outside the gene matches. The CDR3 reads CSALLAGAANSYNEQFF. The CDR3 bases are TGCAGTGCCCTGCTAGCGGGGGCCGCAAACTCCTACAATGAGCAGTTCTTC.

The V and J genes are TRBV4-3 and TRBJ1-6; D not certain. This CDR3 contains 13 residues. The V gene's germline CDR1 is LGHNA and CDR2 YSLEER. The V end was cut by 1 base, the J end by 10 bases, with 8 bases between. In nucleotides, the CDR3 is TGCGCCAGCAGCCAAGGGACGGAATCACCCCTCCACTTT. Protein: CASSQGTESPLHF.

The chain is built from TRBV10-3 and TRBJ1-6; TRBD1 aligns across 7 bases. J was trimmed by 10 bases and V by 3 bases; bases with no gene match: 9. CDR1 and CDR2 from the germline V gene are ENHRY and SYGVKD. This CDR3 comprises 15 residues. CDR3 loop: CAISDLTGNGSPLHF. CDR3 nucleotide sequence: TGTGCCATCAGTGACCTGACAGGGAACGGATCACCCCTCCACTTT.

V gene TRBV20-1 combines with J gene TRBJ2-5, with 12 bases matching TRBD2. There are 17 residues in the CDR3. After removal of 2 bases from V and 4 bases from J, the junction contained 11 bases not matched to a gene. Germline loops: CDR1 DFQATT, CDR2 SNEGSKA (reference sequence). CDR3 in amino acids: CSARPWGLAGLRETQYF. CDR3 coding DNA: TGCAGTGCTAGACCCTGGGGACTAGCGGGCTTGAGAGAGACCCAGTACTTC.

The chain links TRBV12-3 or TRBV12-4 to TRBJ1-1; D is possibly TRBD1 (5 bases). The length of the CDR3 is 15 residues. The V end lost 3 bases, the J end lost 1 base, and 12 bases lay between the germline ends. CDR3 DNA sequence: TGTGCCAGCAGTTTCTCGGGACTCAGGAACACTGAAGCTTTCTTT. Residues: CASSFSGLRNTEAFF.

This clonotype was counted a few times. This rearrangement joins TRBV9 to TRBJ1-2, with 7 bases identical to TRBD1. The CDR3 runs to 15 residues. Trimming cost V 3 bases and J 7 bases; bases outside gene matches: 12. Per germline, CDR1 SGDLS and CDR2 YYNGEE. The DNA for the CDR3 is TGTGCCAGCAGCGCCAATCGACAGGGACGGGTTGGCTACACCTTC. This sequence encodes CASSANRQGRVGYTF.

This clonotype was detected ten times or more. This chain connects TRBV20-1 to TRBJ2-3, with a possible D match to TRBD2 (6 bases). CDR3 length: 15 amino acids. V was pared by 0 bases and J by 3 bases, with 13 bases between. The germline gives CDR1 DFQATT, CDR2 SNEGSKA (reference sequence). CDR3 sequence: CSARDRRGGTDTQYF. The CDR3 DNA sequence: TGCAGTGCTAGAGATAGGCGGGGCGGGACAGATACGCAGTATTTT.